These T cell receptor beta chains were read from a single sample in a study of beta chain features in type 1 diabetes. Profiling relied on immunoSEQ multiplex PCR, and the TCRdb table lists in-frame clones only, not all of them. The table lists about 270,000 clones, approximately 14% of them singletons, with more than 0.015% in the top ten. The source material was naive CD4+ T cells from blood. The source of these receptors is a man between 25 and 39 years old with type 1 diabetes. The CDR3 runs from the conserved cysteine through the conserved F or W. Fields, in order: V gene, CDR3 length, D gene, J gene, clone size, CDR3 protein, CDR3 DNA. The D gene is left open where the match is weak. Clone sizes are given selectively: once, few, many, or a class where the clone is expanded.

V gene: TRBV28
CDR3 length: 13
D gene: TRBD2
J gene: TRBJ2-7
clone size: few
CDR3 protein: CASQAGSAYEQYF
CDR3 DNA: TGTGCCAGTCAAGCGGGATCTGCCTACGAGCAGTACTTC

V gene: TRBV28
CDR3 length: 12
D gene: .
J gene: TRBJ1-2
clone size: few
CDR3 protein: CATSTQGDGYTF
CDR3 DNA: TGTGCCACTTCGACACAAGGCGATGGCTACACCTTC

V gene: TRBV2
CDR3 length: 15
D gene: .
J gene: TRBJ2-6
clone size: few
CDR3 protein: CASSRQVQAANVLTF
CDR3 DNA: TGTGCCAGCAGTAGACAGGTTCAGGCGGCCAACGTCCTGACTTTC

V gene: TRBV27
CDR3 length: 17
D gene: TRBD2
J gene: TRBJ2-5
clone size: few
CDR3 protein: CASSLKPSGRYQETQYF
CDR3 DNA: TGTGCCAGCAGTTTAAAGCCTAGCGGGAGGTACCAAGAGACCCAGTACTTC

V gene: TRBV28
CDR3 length: 16
D gene: TRBD2
J gene: TRBJ2-2
clone size: .
CDR3 protein: CASSFPGLAGAGELFF
CDR3 DNA: TGTGCCAGCAGTTTCCCGGGGCTAGCGGGAGCGGGGGAGCTGTTTTTT

V gene: TRBV5-1
CDR3 length: 13
D gene: .
J gene: TRBJ2-3
clone size: few
CDR3 protein: CASRQRETDTQYF
CDR3 DNA: TGCGCCAGCAGACAAAGGGAGACAGATACGCAGTATTTT

V gene: TRBV9
CDR3 length: 14
D gene: .
J gene: TRBJ2-7
clone size: .
CDR3 protein: CASSVDLGPYEQYF
CDR3 DNA: TGTGCCAGCAGCGTAGACCTAGGCCCCTACGAGCAGTACTTC

V gene: TRBV28
CDR3 length: 15
D gene: .
J gene: TRBJ2-5
clone size: .
CDR3 protein: CASNYAIQFRETQYF
CDR3 DNA: TGTGCCAGCAACTACGCTATCCAATTTCGAGAGACCCAGTACTTC

V gene: TRBV9
CDR3 length: 16
D gene: TRBD2
J gene: TRBJ2-1
clone size: few
CDR3 protein: CASSPRTSGKEMKQFF
CDR3 DNA: TGTGCCAGCAGCCCCCGGACTAGCGGGAAGGAAATGAAGCAGTTCTTC

V gene: TRBV7-9
CDR3 length: 13
D gene: .
J gene: TRBJ1-2
clone size: .
CDR3 protein: CASSVTANYGYTF
CDR3 DNA: TGTGCCAGCAGCGTGACAGCGAACTATGGCTACACCTTC

V gene: TRBV2
CDR3 length: 14
D gene: .
J gene: TRBJ2-5
clone size: .
CDR3 protein: CASSPLRGQETQYF
CDR3 DNA: TGTGCCAGCAGTCCTCTAAGGGGCCAAGAGACCCAGTACTTC

V gene: TRBV7-2
CDR3 length: 13
D gene: TRBD1
J gene: TRBJ2-2
clone size: .
CDR3 protein: CASSSQGRGELFF
CDR3 DNA: TGTGCCAGCAGCTCACAGGGGCGCGGGGAGCTGTTTTTT

V gene: TRBV7-9
CDR3 length: 17
D gene: TRBD1
J gene: TRBJ2-1
clone size: .
CDR3 protein: CASSSRTLGGSYNEQFF
CDR3 DNA: TGTGCCAGCAGCTCACGTACGCTAGGGGGCTCGTACAATGAGCAGTTCTTC

V gene: TRBV30
CDR3 length: 12
D gene: TRBD1
J gene: TRBJ2-7
clone size: .
CDR3 protein: CAWKRDRDEQYF
CDR3 DNA: TGTGCCTGGAAAAGGGACAGGGACGAGCAGTACTTC

V gene: TRBV4-1
CDR3 length: 17
D gene: .
J gene: TRBJ2-5
clone size: few
CDR3 protein: CASSQAPGRVGEETQYF
CDR3 DNA: TGCGCCAGCAGCCAAGCCCCGGGCAGGGTTGGTGAAGAGACCCAGTACTTC

V gene: TRBV14
CDR3 length: 16
D gene: .
J gene: TRBJ2-1
clone size: few
CDR3 protein: CASSQDRAGTPNEQFF
CDR3 DNA: TGTGCCAGCAGCCAAGATCGAGCGGGCACCCCCAATGAGCAGTTCTTC

V gene: TRBV27
CDR3 length: 16
D gene: .
J gene: TRBJ1-5
clone size: .
CDR3 protein: CATGQGKGYSNQPQHF
CDR3 DNA: TGTGCTACGGGGCAGGGGAAAGGCTATAGCAATCAGCCCCAGCATTTT

V gene: TRBV7-2
CDR3 length: 16
D gene: .
J gene: TRBJ1-5
clone size: few
CDR3 protein: CASSLHGTNSNQPQHF
CDR3 DNA: TGTGCCAGCAGCCTACACGGGACTAATAGCAATCAGCCCCAGCATTTT

V gene: TRBV7-7
CDR3 length: 16
D gene: TRBD2
J gene: TRBJ2-1
clone size: .
CDR3 protein: CASGSGGRAGYNEQFF
CDR3 DNA: TGTGCTAGCGGGTCGGGCGGGAGGGCCGGCTACAATGAGCAGTTCTTC

V gene: TRBV27
CDR3 length: 11
D gene: .
J gene: TRBJ1-4
clone size: .
CDR3 protein: CAIHLGEKLFF
CDR3 DNA: TGTGCCATTCATCTTGGCGAAAAACTGTTTTTT

V gene: TRBV4-3
CDR3 length: 15
D gene: .
J gene: TRBJ1-1
clone size: .
CDR3 protein: CASSQGRQRGTEAFF
CDR3 DNA: TGCGCCAGCAGCCAAGGTAGGCAGCGAGGAACTGAAGCTTTCTTT

V gene: TRBV7-2
CDR3 length: 14
D gene: .
J gene: TRBJ1-5
clone size: .
CDR3 protein: CASSFQAFNQPQHF
CDR3 DNA: TGTGCCAGCAGCTTCCAGGCCTTTAATCAGCCCCAGCATTTT

V gene: TRBV18
CDR3 length: 14
D gene: .
J gene: TRBJ2-7
clone size: .
CDR3 protein: CASSPSYRDYEQYF
CDR3 DNA: TGTGCCAGCTCACCATCCTACAGGGACTACGAGCAGTACTTC

V gene: TRBV9
CDR3 length: 18
D gene: .
J gene: TRBJ2-2
clone size: few
CDR3 protein: CASSVGLTGGIRTGELFF
CDR3 DNA: TGTGCCAGCAGCGTAGGATTGACGGGGGGCATTCGGACCGGGGAGCTGTTTTTT

V gene: TRBV2
CDR3 length: 15
D gene: TRBD1
J gene: TRBJ2-2
clone size: few
CDR3 protein: CASSPGTANTGELFF
CDR3 DNA: TGTGCCAGCAGCCCCGGGACAGCGAACACCGGGGAGCTGTTTTTT

V gene: TRBV28
CDR3 length: 15
D gene: TRBD1
J gene: TRBJ1-2
clone size: .
CDR3 protein: CASRGTGTGAYGYTF
CDR3 DNA: TGTGCCAGCAGGGGTACCGGGACAGGGGCTTATGGCTACACCTTC

V gene: TRBV28
CDR3 length: 12
D gene: .
J gene: TRBJ2-3
clone size: .
CDR3 protein: CASSLRGATQYF
CDR3 DNA: TGTGCCAGCAGTTTACGGGGGGCTACGCAGTATTTT

V gene: TRBV27
CDR3 length: 15
D gene: .
J gene: TRBJ1-5
clone size: .
CDR3 protein: CASSFNSDGGQPQHF
CDR3 DNA: TGTGCCAGCAGTTTTAATAGTGATGGGGGCCAGCCCCAGCATTTT

V gene: TRBV4-3
CDR3 length: 14
D gene: TRBD2
J gene: TRBJ2-7
clone size: few
CDR3 protein: CASSQETSGYEQYF
CDR3 DNA: TGCGCCAGCAGCCAAGAGACTAGCGGCTACGAGCAGTACTTC

V gene: TRBV6-5
CDR3 length: 15
D gene: .
J gene: TRBJ1-5
clone size: .
CDR3 protein: CASSWNRYSNQPQHF
CDR3 DNA: TGTGCCAGCAGTTGGAACAGATATAGCAATCAGCCCCAGCATTTT

V gene: TRBV6-6
CDR3 length: 16
D gene: TRBD1
J gene: TRBJ2-3
clone size: few
CDR3 protein: CASSYARQGGTDTQYF
CDR3 DNA: TGTGCCAGCAGTTACGCCCGACAGGGGGGAACAGATACGCAGTATTTT

V gene: TRBV6-6
CDR3 length: 15
D gene: .
J gene: TRBJ2-6
clone size: few
CDR3 protein: CASSYQGSGANVLTF
CDR3 DNA: TGTGCCAGCAGTTACCAGGGCTCTGGGGCCAACGTCCTGACTTTC

V gene: TRBV7-2
CDR3 length: 14
D gene: .
J gene: TRBJ1-2
clone size: .
CDR3 protein: CASSRWDTNYGYTF
CDR3 DNA: TGTGCCAGCAGCCGATGGGACACAAACTATGGCTACACCTTC

V gene: TRBV28
CDR3 length: 13
D gene: TRBD1
J gene: TRBJ1-2
clone size: once
CDR3 protein: CASTRDRGRGYTF
CDR3 DNA: TGTGCCAGCACTCGGGACAGGGGGCGAGGCTACACCTTC

V gene: TRBV6-5
CDR3 length: 15
D gene: TRBD2
J gene: TRBJ2-1
clone size: few
CDR3 protein: CASSSLAGGVNEQFF
CDR3 DNA: TGTGCCAGCAGTTCCCTAGCGGGAGGGGTTAATGAGCAGTTCTTC

V gene: TRBV14
CDR3 length: 14
D gene: .
J gene: TRBJ1-3
clone size: .
CDR3 protein: CASSEDRSGNTIYF
CDR3 DNA: TGTGCCAGCAGCGAAGACAGGTCCGGAAACACCATATATTTT

V gene: TRBV28
CDR3 length: 17
D gene: TRBD2
J gene: TRBJ2-1
clone size: few
CDR3 protein: CASINLSGSGSYNEQFF
CDR3 DNA: TGTGCCAGCATTAACCTTAGCGGGAGTGGGTCCTACAATGAGCAGTTCTTC

V gene: TRBV5-4
CDR3 length: 17
D gene: .
J gene: TRBJ2-6
clone size: few
CDR3 protein: CASRLTPRGSGANVLTF
CDR3 DNA: TGTGCCAGCAGACTCACCCCACGGGGCTCTGGGGCCAACGTCCTGACTTTC

V gene: TRBV5-1
CDR3 length: 14
D gene: .
J gene: TRBJ1-5
clone size: .
CDR3 protein: CASSLGAGDQPQHF
CDR3 DNA: TGCGCCAGCAGCTTGGGGGCAGGCGATCAGCCCCAGCATTTT

V gene: TRBV9
CDR3 length: 15
D gene: .
J gene: TRBJ2-1
clone size: few
CDR3 protein: CASSVSGSASNEQFF
CDR3 DNA: TGTGCCAGCAGCGTCTCGGGAAGTGCATCCAATGAGCAGTTCTTC

V gene: TRBV4-1
CDR3 length: 15
D gene: TRBD2
J gene: TRBJ2-1
clone size: few
CDR3 protein: CASSLPVAGGPEQFF
CDR3 DNA: TGCGCCAGCAGCCTCCCGGTGGCGGGAGGGCCCGAGCAGTTCTTC

V gene: TRBV5-1
CDR3 length: 16
D gene: TRBD2
J gene: TRBJ2-5
clone size: few
CDR3 protein: CASSLGGTSHQETQYF
CDR3 DNA: TGCGCCAGCAGCTTGGGCGGGACTAGCCACCAAGAGACCCAGTACTTC

V gene: TRBV28
CDR3 length: 15
D gene: TRBD2
J gene: TRBJ2-7
clone size: .
CDR3 protein: CASSLSASGAYEQYF
CDR3 DNA: TGTGCCAGCAGTTTATCGGCTAGCGGGGCCTACGAGCAGTACTTC

V gene: TRBV19
CDR3 length: 14
D gene: .
J gene: TRBJ2-1
clone size: .
CDR3 protein: CASMGTGTSNEQFF
CDR3 DNA: TGTGCCAGTATGGGAACCGGGACTTCCAATGAGCAGTTCTTC

V gene: TRBV10-3
CDR3 length: 12
D gene: TRBD1
J gene: TRBJ2-2
clone size: few
CDR3 protein: CAVGQGSGELFF
CDR3 DNA: TGTGCCGTGGGACAGGGCTCCGGGGAGCTGTTTTTT

V gene: TRBV18
CDR3 length: 13
D gene: TRBD1
J gene: TRBJ1-1
clone size: few
CDR3 protein: CASSPPTGNEAFF
CDR3 DNA: TGTGCCAGCTCACCACCGACAGGGAATGAAGCTTTCTTT

V gene: TRBV4-3
CDR3 length: 16
D gene: TRBD2
J gene: TRBJ2-1
clone size: few
CDR3 protein: CASSQDHGGTNNEQFF
CDR3 DNA: TGCGCCAGCAGCCAAGATCATGGTGGGACTAACAATGAGCAGTTCTTC

V gene: TRBV28
CDR3 length: 15
D gene: TRBD1
J gene: TRBJ2-7
clone size: few
CDR3 protein: CASSYPGQGAYEQYF
CDR3 DNA: TGTGCCAGCAGTTATCCCGGACAGGGGGCATACGAGCAGTACTTC

V gene: TRBV5-1
CDR3 length: 15
D gene: TRBD1
J gene: TRBJ2-7
clone size: .
CDR3 protein: CASSRDSLSSYEQYF
CDR3 DNA: TGCGCCAGCAGCAGGGACAGTTTGAGCTCCTACGAGCAGTACTTC

V gene: TRBV5-4
CDR3 length: 16
D gene: TRBD2
J gene: TRBJ2-7
clone size: .
CDR3 protein: CASSRPTSGGNHGQYF
CDR3 DNA: TGTGCCAGCAGCCGCCCGACTAGCGGGGGTAACCACGGGCAGTACTTC

V gene: TRBV7-2
CDR3 length: 15
D gene: .
J gene: TRBJ2-7
clone size: few
CDR3 protein: CASSPDYIGGYEQYF
CDR3 DNA: TGTGCCAGCAGCCCAGACTACATTGGCGGATACGAGCAGTACTTC

V gene: TRBV11-2
CDR3 length: 13
D gene: .
J gene: TRBJ2-3
clone size: few
CDR3 protein: CASSWGQADTQYF
CDR3 DNA: TGTGCCAGCAGCTGGGGGCAGGCGGATACGCAGTATTTT

V gene: TRBV5-1
CDR3 length: 15
D gene: TRBD1
J gene: TRBJ1-5
clone size: .
CDR3 protein: CASSLQGMSNQPQHF
CDR3 DNA: TGCGCCAGCAGCTTACAGGGGATGAGCAATCAGCCCCAGCATTTT

V gene: TRBV5-1
CDR3 length: 14
D gene: .
J gene: TRBJ2-3
clone size: .
CDR3 protein: CASSLGLASDTQYF
CDR3 DNA: TGCGCCAGCAGCTTGGGTCTAGCTTCGGATACGCAGTATTTT

V gene: TRBV30
CDR3 length: 13
D gene: .
J gene: TRBJ1-2
clone size: .
CDR3 protein: CAWSQGYNYGYTF
CDR3 DNA: TGTGCCTGGAGTCAGGGTTATAACTATGGCTACACCTTC